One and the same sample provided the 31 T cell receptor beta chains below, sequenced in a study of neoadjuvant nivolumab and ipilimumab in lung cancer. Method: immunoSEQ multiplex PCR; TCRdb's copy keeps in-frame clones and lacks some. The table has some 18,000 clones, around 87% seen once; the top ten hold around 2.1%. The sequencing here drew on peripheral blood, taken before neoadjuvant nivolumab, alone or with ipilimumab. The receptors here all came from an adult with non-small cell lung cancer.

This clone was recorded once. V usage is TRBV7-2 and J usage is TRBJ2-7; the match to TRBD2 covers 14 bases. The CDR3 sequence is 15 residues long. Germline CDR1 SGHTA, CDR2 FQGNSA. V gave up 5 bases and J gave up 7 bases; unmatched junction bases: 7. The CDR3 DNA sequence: TGTGCCAGCAGCCCGACTAGCGGGAGGGCAGGAGAGCAGTACTTC. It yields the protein CASSPTSGRAGEQYF.

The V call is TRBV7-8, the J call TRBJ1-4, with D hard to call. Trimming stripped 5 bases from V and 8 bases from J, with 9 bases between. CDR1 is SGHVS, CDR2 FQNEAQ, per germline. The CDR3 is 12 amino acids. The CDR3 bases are TGTGCCAGCAGCCTAATAACGGAAAAACTGTTTTTT. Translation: CASSLITEKLFF.

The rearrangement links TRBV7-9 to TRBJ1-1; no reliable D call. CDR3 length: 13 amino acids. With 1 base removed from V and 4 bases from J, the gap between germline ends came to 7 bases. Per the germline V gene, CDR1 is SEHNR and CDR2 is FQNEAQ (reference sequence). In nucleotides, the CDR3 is TGTGCCAGCAGCTTAGAAGGCGGCACTGAAGCTTTCTTT. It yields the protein CASSLEGGTEAFF.

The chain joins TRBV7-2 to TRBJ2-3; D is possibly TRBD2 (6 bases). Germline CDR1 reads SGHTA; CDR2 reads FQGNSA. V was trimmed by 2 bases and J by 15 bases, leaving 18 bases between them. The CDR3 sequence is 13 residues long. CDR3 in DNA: TGTGCCAGCAGCTTATTCCAGGAGGGCCCGTACTATTTT. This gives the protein CASSLFQEGPYYF.

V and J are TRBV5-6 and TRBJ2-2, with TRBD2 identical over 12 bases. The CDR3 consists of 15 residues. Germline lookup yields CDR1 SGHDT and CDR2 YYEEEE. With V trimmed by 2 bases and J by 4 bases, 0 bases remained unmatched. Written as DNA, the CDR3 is TGTGCCAGCAGCTTACTAGCGGGAGGCACCGGGGAGCTGTTTTTT. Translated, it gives CASSLLAGGTGELFF.

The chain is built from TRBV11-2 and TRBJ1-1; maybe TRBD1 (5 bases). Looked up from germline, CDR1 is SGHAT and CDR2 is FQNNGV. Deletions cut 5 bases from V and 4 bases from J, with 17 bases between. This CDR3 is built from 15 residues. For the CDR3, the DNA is TGTGCCAGCAGCCCACGACGCGCCCAGGGCACTGAAGCTTTCTTT. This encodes CASSPRRAQGTEAFF.

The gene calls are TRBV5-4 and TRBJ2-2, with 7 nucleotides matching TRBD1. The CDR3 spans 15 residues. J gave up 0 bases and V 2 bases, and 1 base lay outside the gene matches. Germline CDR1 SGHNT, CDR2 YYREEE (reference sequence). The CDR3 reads CASSLQGTNTGELFF. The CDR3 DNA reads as TGTGCCAGCAGCTTACAGGGGACGAACACCGGGGAGCTGTTTTTT.

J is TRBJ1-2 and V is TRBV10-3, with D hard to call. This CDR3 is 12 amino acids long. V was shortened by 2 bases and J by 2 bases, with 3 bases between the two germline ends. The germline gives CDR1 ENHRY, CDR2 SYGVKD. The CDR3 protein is CAISEANYGYTF. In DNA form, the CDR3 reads TGTGCCATCAGTGAGGCCAACTATGGCTACACCTTC.

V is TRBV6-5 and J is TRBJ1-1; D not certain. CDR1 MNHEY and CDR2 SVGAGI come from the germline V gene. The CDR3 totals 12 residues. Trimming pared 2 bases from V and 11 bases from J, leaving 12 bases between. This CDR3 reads CASSYSGHKAFF. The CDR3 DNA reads TGTGCCAGCAGTTACAGCGGCCACAAGGCTTTCTTT.

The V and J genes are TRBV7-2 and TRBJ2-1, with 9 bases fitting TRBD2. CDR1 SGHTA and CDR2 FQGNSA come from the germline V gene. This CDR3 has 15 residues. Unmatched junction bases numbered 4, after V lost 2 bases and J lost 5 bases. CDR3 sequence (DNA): TGTGCCAGCAGCTTAACGCGGGAGGGACACAATGAGCAGTTCTTC. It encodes CASSLTREGHNEQFF. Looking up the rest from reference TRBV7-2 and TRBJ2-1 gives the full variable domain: GAGVSQSPSNKVTEKGKDVELRCDPISGHTALYWYRQSLGQGLEFLIYFQGNSAPDKSGLPSDRFSAERTGGSVSTLTIQRTQQEDSAVYLCASSLTREGHNEQFFGPGTRLTVL.

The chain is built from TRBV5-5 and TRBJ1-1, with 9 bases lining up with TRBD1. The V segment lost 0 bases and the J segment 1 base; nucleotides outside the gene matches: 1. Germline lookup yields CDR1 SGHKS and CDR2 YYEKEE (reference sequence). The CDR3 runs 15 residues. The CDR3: CASSLAGQGNTEAFF. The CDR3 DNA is TGTGCCAGCAGCTTGGCGGGACAGGGGAACACTGAAGCTTTCTTT.

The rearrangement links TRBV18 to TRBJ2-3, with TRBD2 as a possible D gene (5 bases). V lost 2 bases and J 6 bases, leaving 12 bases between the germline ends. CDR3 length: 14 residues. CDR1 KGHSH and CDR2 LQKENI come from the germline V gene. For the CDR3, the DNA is TGTGCCAGCTCACCAGTGGTTAGGGAGGATACGCAGTATTTT. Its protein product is CASSPVVREDTQYF.

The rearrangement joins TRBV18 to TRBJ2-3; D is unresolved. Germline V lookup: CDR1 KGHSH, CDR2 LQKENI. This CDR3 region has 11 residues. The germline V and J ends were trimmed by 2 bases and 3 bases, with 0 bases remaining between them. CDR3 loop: CASSPTDTQYF. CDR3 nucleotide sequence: TGTGCCAGCTCACCAACAGATACGCAGTATTTT.

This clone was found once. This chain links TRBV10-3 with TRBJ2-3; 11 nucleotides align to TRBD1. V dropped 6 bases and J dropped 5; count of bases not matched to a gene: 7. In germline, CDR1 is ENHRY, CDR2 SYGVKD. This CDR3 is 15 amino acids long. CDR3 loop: CAISFGTGGRDTQYF. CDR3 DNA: TGTGCCATCAGCTTCGGGACAGGGGGTAGAGATACGCAGTATTTT.

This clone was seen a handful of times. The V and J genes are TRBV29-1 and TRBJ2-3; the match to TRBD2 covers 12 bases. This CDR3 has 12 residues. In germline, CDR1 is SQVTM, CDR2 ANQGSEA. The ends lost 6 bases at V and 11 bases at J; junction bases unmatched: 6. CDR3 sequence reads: CSVRTSGKMQYF. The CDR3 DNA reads TGCAGCGTAAGGACTAGCGGGAAAATGCAGTATTTT.

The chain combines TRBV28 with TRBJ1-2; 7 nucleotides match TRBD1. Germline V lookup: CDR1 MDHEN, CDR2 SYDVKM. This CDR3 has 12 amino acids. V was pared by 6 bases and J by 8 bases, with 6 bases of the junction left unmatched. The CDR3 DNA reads TGTGCCAGCAGCACCGACAGGGCGGGCTACACCTTC. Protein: CASSTDRAGYTF.

The CDR3 is CASNRQGANEQYF. The CDR3 bases are TGTGCCAGCAATAGACAGGGGGCGAACGAGCAGTACTTC. V is TRBV6-6 and J is TRBJ2-7, with 10 bases matching TRBD1. Trimming at V came to 7 bases and at J to 5 bases, leaving 5 bases not matched to a gene. The CDR3 consists of 13 residues. Germline CDR1 reads MNHNY; CDR2 reads SVGAGI (reference sequence).

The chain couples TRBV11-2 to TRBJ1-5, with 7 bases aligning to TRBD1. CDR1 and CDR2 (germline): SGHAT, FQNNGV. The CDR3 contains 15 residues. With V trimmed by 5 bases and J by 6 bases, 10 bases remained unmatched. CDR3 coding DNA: TGTGCCAGCAGCCCCAACCGGGACAGAGGTCAGCCCCAGCATTTT. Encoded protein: CASSPNRDRGQPQHF.

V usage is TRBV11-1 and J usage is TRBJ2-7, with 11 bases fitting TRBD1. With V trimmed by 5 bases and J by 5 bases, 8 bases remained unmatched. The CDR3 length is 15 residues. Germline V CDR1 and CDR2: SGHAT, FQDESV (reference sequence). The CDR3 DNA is TGTGCCAGCAGCGTTGCCGGACAGGGGGCCAACGAGCAGTACTTC. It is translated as CASSVAGQGANEQYF.

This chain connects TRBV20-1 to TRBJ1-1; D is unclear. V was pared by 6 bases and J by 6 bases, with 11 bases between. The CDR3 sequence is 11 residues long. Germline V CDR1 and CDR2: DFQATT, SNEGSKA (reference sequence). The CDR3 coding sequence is TGCAGTGCAAGATGGGGAGCTGAAGCTTTCTTT. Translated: CSARWGAEAFF.

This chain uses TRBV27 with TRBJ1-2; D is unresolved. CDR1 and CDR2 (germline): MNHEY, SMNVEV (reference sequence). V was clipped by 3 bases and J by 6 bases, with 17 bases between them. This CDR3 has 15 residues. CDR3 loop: CASSFVPSGGNGYTF. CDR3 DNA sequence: TGTGCCAGCAGTTTCGTCCCCTCTGGAGGGAATGGCTACACCTTC.

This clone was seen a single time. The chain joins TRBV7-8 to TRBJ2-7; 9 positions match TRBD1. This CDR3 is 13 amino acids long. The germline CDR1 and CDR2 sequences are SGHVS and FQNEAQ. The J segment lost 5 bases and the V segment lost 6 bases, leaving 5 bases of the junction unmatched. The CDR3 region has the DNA TGTGCCAGCAGTGGACAGGGGATCAACGAGCAGTACTTC. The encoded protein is CASSGQGINEQYF.

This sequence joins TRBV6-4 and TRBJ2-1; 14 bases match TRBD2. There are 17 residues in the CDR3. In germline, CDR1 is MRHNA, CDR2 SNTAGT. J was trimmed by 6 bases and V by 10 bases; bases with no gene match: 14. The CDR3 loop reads CATPTSGRAFWSNEQFF. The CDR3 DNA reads TGTGCCACCCCGACTAGCGGGAGGGCCTTTTGGTCCAATGAGCAGTTCTTC.

In DNA, the CDR3 is TGTGCCAGCAGCTCCGCTAGCGGGTACGACAATGAGCAGTTCTTC. This codes for CASSSASGYDNEQFF. The chain couples TRBV5-4 to TRBJ2-1, with 8 bases identical to TRBD2. Germline CDR1 SGHNT, CDR2 YYREEE (reference sequence). This CDR3 region has 15 residues. J was trimmed by 5 bases and V by 3 bases; bases with no gene match: 7. Filled out from reference TRBV5-4 and TRBJ2-1, the complete variable domain reads ETGVTQSPTHLIKTRGQQVTLRCSSQSGHNTVSWYQQALGQGPQFIFQYYREEENGRGNFPPRFSGLQFPNYSSELNVNALELDDSALYLCASSSASGYDNEQFFGPGTRLTVL.

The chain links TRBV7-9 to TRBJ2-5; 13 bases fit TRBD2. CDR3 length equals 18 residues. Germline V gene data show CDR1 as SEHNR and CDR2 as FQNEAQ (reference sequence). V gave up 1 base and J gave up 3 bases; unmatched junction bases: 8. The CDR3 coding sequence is TGTGCCAGCAGCTTAGACTATATCGGACTAGCGGGAGAAGAGACCCAGTACTTC. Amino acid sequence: CASSLDYIGLAGEETQYF.

CDR3 protein: CASSLGVVRYDEQYF. Here the CDR3 DNA reads TGCGCCAGCAGCTTGGGAGTAGTTAGGTATGACGAGCAGTACTTC. The chain is built from TRBV5-1 and TRBJ2-7; D remains ambiguous. Germline assignment: CDR1 SGHRS and CDR2 YFSETQ. Trimming removed 0 bases at V and 5 bases at J, with 15 bases between. The CDR3 spans 15 residues.

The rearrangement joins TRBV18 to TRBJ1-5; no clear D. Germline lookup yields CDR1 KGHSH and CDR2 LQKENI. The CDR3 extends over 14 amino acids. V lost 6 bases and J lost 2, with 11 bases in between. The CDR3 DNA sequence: TGTGCCAGCTCCCCCATGAGGGGCAATCAGCCCCAGCATTTT. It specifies CASSPMRGNQPQHF.

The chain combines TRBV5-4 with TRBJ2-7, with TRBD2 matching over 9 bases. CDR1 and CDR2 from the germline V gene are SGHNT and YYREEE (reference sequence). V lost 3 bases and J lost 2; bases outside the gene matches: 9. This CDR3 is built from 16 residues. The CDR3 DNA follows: TGTGCCAGCAGCTCCAAGGTTAGCGGGAGTGCCTACGAGCAGTACTTC. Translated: CASSSKVSGSAYEQYF.

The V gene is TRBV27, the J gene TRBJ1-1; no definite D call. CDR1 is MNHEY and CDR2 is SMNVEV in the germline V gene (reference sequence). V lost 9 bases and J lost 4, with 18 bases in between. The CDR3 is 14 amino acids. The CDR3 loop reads CASNRGGLFTEAFF. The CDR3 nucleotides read TGTGCCAGTAACCGAGGCGGCCTGTTCACTGAAGCTTTCTTT.

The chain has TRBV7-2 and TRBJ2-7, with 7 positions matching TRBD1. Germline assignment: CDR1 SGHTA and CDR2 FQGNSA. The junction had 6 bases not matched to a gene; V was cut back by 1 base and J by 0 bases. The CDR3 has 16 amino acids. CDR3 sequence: CASSLGRGTASYEQYF. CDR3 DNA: TGTGCCAGCAGCTTAGGAAGGGGGACAGCCTCCTACGAGCAGTACTTC.

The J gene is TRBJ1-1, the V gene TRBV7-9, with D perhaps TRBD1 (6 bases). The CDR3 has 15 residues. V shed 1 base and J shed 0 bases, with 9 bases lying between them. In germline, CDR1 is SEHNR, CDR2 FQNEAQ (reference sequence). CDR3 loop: CASSLGAGVNTEAFF. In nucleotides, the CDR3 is TGTGCCAGCAGCTTAGGGGCAGGGGTGAACACTGAAGCTTTCTTT.